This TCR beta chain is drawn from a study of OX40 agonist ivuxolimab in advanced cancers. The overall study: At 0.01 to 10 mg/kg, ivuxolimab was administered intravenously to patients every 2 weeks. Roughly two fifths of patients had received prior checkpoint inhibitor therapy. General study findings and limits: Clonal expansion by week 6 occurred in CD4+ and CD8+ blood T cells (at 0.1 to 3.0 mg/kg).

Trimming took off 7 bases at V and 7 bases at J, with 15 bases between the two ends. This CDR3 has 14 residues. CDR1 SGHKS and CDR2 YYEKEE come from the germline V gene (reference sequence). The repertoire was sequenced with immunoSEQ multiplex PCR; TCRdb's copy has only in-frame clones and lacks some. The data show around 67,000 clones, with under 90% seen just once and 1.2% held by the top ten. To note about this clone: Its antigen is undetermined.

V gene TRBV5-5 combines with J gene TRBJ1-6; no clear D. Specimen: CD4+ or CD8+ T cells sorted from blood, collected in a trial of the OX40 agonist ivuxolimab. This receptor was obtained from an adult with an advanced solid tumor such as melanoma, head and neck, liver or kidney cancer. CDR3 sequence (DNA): TGTGCCAGCGACTCCGGGTCCCACAATTCACCCCTCCACTTT. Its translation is CASDSGSHNSPLHF.